This T cell receptor (beta chain) was recovered during a study of shared clonotypes between healthy human individuals. Study-wide points: Shared clonotypes: about 4.6% naive CD4, about 3.5% naive CD8, about 2.5% memory CD4, more than 0.3% memory CD8. Among the subsets, naive ones generally showed larger estimated richness than memory ones.

With regard to this clone: What it binds is not known.

In replicate PCRs of sorted subsets, approximately 210 ng DNA, 29,000 or so T cell genomes, was used. Under the authors' procedure: Filtering differed since immunoSEQ provided only junctions, with no quality scores. Method: immunoSEQ multiplex PCR; TCRdb's copy keeps in-frame clones and lacks some. The V and J calls and the clone size are those of that table, but D and trimming were determined from the DNA. Here the sample spans millions of clones, 85% to 95% being singletons. Trimming cost V 1 base and J 7 bases, with 7 bases left between them. Germline V lookup: CDR1 ENHRY, CDR2 SYGVKD. The CDR3 length is 12 residues.

V is TRBV10-3 and J is TRBJ1-1; D unclear. This clonotype was obtained from a man aged 18 to 30 in good health. Some clones in this sample may be carry-over from other donors' samples. Sequencing was performed on naive CD4+ T cells from PBMCs. The subset: CD45RA+ positively selected. The CDR3 sequence is CAISEYYNEAFF. CDR3 DNA: TGTGCCATCAGTGAGTACTATAATGAAGCTTTCTTT.